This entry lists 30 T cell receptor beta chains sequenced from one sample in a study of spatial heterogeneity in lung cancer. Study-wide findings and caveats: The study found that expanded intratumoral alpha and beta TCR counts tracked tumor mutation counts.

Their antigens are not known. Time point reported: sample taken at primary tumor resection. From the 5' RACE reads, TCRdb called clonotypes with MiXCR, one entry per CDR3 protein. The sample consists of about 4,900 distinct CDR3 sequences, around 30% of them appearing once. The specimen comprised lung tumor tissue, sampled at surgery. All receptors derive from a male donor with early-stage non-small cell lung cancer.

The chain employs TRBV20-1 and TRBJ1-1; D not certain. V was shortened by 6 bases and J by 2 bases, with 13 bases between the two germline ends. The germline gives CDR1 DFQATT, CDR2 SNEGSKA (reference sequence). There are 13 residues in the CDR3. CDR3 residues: CSAHAGINTEAFF. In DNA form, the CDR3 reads TGCAGTGCCCACGCTGGGATTAACACTGAAGCTTTCTTT.

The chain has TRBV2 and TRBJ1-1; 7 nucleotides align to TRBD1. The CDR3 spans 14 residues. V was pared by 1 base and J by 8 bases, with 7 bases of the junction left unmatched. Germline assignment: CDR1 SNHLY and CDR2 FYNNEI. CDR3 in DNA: TGTGCCAGCAGTGAAGACAGGGGTTTCGCCGAAGCTTTCTTT. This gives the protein CASSEDRGFAEAFF.

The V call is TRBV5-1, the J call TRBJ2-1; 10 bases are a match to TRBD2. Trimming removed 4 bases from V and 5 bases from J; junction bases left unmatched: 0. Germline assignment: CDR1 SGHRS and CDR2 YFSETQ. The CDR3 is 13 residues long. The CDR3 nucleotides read TGCGCCAGCAGCGGACTAGCGGACAATGAGCAGTTCTTC. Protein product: CASSGLADNEQFF.

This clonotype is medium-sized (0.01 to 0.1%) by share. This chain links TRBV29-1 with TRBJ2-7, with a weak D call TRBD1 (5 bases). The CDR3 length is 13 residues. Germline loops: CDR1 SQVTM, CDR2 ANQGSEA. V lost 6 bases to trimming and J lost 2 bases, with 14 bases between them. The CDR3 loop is CSVRTGTTYEQYF. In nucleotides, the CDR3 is TGCAGCGTCCGCACAGGTACCACCTACGAGCAGTACTTC.

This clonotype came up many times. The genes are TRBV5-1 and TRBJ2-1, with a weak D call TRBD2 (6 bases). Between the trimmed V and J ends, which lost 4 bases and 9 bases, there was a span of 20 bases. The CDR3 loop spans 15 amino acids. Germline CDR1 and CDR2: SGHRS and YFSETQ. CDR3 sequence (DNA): TGCGCCAGCAGCCAGGGAGGAGTTGGGCTTGGTGAGCAGTTCTTC. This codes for CASSQGGVGLGEQFF.

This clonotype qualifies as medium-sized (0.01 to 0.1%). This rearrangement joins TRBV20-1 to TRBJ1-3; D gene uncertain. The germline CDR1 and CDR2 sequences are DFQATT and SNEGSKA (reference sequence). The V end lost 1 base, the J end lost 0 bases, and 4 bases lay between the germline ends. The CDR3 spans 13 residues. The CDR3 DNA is TGCAGTGCTAGAGGGCCCTCTGGAAACACCATATATTTT. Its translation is CSARGPSGNTIYF.

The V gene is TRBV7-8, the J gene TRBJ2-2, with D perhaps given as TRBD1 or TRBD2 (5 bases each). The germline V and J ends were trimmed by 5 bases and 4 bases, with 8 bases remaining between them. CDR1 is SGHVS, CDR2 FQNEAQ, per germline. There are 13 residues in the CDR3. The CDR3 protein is CASSRDATGELFF. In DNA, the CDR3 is TGTGCCAGCAGCCGGGACGCCACCGGGGAGCTGTTTTTT.

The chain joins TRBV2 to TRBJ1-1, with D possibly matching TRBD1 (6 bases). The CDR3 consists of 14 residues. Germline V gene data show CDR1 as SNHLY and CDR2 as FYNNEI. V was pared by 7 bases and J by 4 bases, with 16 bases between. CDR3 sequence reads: CASNGGKGGTEAFF. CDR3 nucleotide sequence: TGTGCCAGCAACGGAGGGAAGGGGGGCACTGAAGCTTTCTTT.

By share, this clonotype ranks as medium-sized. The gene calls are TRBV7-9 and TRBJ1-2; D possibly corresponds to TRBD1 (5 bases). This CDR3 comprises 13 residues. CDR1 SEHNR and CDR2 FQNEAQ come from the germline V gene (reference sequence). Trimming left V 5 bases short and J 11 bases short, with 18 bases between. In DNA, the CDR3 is TGTGCCAGCAGCCCCGGGACGATGGCTGGGTACACCTTC. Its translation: CASSPGTMAGYTF.

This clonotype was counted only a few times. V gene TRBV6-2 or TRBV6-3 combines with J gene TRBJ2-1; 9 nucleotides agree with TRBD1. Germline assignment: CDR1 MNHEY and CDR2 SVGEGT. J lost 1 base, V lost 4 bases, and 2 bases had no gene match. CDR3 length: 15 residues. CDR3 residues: CASSLTGGSYNEQFF. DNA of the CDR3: TGTGCCAGCAGTTTGACAGGGGGGTCCTACAATGAGCAGTTCTTC.

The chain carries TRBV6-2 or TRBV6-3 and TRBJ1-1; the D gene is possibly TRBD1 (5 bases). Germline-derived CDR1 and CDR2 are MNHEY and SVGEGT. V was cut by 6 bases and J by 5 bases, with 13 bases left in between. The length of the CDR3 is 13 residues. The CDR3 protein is CASRGLKGTEAFF. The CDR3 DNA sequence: TGTGCCAGCAGAGGACTAAAGGGGACTGAAGCTTTCTTT.

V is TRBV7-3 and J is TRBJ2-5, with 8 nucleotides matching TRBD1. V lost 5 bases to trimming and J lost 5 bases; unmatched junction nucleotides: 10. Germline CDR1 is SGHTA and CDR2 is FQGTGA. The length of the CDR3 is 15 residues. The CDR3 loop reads CASSPRAGGPETQYF. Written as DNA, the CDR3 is TGTGCCAGCAGCCCAAGGGCAGGGGGCCCGGAGACCCAGTACTTC.

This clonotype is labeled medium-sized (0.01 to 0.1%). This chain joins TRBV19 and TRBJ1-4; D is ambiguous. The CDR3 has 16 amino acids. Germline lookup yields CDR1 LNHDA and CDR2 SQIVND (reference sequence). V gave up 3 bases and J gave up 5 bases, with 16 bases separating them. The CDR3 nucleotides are TGTGCCAGTAGTATTCTGTACAGAGGGAACAATGAAAAACTGTTTTTT. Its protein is CASSILYRGNNEKLFF.

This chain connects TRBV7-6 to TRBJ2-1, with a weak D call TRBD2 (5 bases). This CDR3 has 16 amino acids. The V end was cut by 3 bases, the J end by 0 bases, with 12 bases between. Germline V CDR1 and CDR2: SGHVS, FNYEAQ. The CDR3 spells CASSLTLATSYNEQFF. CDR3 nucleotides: TGTGCCAGCAGCTTGACCTTAGCGACCTCCTACAATGAGCAGTTCTTC.

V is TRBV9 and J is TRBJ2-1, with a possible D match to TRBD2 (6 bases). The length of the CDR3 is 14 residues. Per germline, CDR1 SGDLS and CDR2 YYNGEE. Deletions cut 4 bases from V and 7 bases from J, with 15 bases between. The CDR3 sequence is CASSSSDMGNEQFF. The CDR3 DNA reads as TGTGCCAGCAGCTCTAGCGACATGGGGAATGAGCAGTTCTTC. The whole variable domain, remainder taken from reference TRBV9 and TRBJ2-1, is DSGVTQTPKHLITATGQRVTLRCSPRSGDLSVYWYQQSLDQGLQFLIQYYNGEERAKGNILERFSAQQFPDLHSELNLSSLELGDSALYFCASSSSDMGNEQFFGPGTRLTVL.

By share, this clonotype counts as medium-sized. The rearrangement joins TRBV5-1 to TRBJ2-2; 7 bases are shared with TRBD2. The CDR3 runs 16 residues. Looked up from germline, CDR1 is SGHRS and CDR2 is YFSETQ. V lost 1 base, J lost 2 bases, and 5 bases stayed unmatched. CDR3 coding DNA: TGCGCCAGCAGCTTGTCAGGGACTACCAACACCGGGGAGCTGTTTTTT. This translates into CASSLSGTTNTGELFF.

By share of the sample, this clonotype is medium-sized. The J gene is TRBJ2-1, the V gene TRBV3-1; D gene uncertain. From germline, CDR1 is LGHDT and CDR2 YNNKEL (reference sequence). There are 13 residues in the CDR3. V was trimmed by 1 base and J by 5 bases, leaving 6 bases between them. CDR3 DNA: TGTGCCAGCAGCCAAGCCAAGAACAATGAGCAGTTCTTC. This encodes CASSQAKNNEQFF.

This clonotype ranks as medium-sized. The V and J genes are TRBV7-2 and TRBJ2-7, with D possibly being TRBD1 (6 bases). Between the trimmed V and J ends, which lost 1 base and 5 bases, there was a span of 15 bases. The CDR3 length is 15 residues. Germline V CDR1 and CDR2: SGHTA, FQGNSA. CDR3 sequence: CASSLGQGSENEQYF. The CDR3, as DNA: TGTGCCAGCAGCTTAGGCCAGGGGAGCGAGAACGAGCAGTACTTC.

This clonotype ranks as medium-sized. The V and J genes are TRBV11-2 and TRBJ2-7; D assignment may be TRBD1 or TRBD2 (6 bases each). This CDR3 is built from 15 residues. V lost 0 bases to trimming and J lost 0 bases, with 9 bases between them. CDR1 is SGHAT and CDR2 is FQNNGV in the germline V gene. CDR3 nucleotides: TGTGCCAGCAGCTTAGAGGGGGGCCACTCCTACGAGCAGTACTTC. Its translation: CASSLEGGHSYEQYF.

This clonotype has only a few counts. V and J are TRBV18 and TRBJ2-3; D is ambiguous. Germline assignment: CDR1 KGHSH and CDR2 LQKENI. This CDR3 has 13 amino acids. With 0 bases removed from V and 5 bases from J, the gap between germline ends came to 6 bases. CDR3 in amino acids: CASSPPSRDTQYF. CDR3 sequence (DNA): TGTGCCAGCTCACCACCGTCCCGAGATACGCAGTATTTT.

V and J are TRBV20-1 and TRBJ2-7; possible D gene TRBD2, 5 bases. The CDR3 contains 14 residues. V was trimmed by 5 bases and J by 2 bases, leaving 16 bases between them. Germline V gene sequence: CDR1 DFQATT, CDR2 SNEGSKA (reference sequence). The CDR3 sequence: CSARPLVGPYEQYF. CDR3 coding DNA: TGCAGTGCTCGCCCACTAGTTGGGCCCTACGAGCAGTACTTC.

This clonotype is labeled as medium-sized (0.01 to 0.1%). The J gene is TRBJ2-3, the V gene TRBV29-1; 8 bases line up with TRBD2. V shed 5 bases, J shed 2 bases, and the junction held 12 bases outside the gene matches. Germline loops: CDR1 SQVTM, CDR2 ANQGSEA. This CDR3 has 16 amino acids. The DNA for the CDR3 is TGCAGCGTTCAAACGGGAGGGAAGCCCACCACAGATACGCAGTATTTT. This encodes CSVQTGGKPTTDTQYF.

The DNA for the CDR3 is TGTGCCACCAGTGATTTGACTAGCGGGAGTTACAATGAGCAGTTCTTC. Protein product: CATSDLTSGSYNEQFF. The chain joins TRBV24-1 to TRBJ2-1; 11 positions agree with TRBD2. Germline loops: CDR1 KGHDR, CDR2 SFDVKD. The V and J ends lost 0 bases and 4 bases, in that order; junction bases with no gene match: 1. This CDR3 has 16 residues.

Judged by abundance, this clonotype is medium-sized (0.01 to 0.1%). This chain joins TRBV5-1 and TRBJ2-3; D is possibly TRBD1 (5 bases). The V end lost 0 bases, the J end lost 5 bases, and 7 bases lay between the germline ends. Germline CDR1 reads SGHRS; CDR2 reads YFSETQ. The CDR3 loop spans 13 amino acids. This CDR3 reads CASSLEGQDTQYF. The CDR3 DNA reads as TGCGCCAGCAGCTTGGAGGGGCAAGATACGCAGTATTTT.

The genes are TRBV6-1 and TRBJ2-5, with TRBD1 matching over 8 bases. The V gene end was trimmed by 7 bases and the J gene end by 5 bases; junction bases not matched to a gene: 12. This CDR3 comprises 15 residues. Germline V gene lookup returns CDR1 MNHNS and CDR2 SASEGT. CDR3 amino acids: CASMLWPGGFETQYF. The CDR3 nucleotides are TGTGCCAGCATGCTCTGGCCAGGGGGCTTTGAGACCCAGTACTTC.

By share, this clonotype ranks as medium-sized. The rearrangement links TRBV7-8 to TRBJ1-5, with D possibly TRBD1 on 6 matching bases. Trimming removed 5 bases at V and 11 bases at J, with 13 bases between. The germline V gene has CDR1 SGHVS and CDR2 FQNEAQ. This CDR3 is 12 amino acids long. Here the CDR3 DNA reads TGTGCCAGCAGCCCCTTCGGGGGCTCCCAGCATTTT. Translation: CASSPFGGSQHF.

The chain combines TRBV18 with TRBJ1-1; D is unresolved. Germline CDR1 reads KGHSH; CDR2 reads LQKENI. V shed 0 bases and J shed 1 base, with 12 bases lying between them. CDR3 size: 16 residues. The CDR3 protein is CASSPPGYPSNTEAFF. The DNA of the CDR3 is TGTGCCAGCTCACCACCCGGGTACCCCTCGAACACTGAAGCTTTCTTT.

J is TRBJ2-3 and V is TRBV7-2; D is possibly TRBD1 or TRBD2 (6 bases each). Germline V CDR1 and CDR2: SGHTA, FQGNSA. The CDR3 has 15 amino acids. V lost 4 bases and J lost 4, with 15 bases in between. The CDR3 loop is CASSSGAGIADTQYF. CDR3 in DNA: TGTGCCAGCAGCTCGGGGGCAGGGATCGCAGATACGCAGTATTTT.

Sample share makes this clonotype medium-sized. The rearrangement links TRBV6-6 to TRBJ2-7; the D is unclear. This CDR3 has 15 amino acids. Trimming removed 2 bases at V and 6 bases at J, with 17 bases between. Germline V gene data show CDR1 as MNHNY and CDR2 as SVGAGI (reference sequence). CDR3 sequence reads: CASSYPARAPTEQYF. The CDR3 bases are TGTGCCAGCAGTTACCCCGCCCGGGCCCCCACCGAGCAGTACTTC.

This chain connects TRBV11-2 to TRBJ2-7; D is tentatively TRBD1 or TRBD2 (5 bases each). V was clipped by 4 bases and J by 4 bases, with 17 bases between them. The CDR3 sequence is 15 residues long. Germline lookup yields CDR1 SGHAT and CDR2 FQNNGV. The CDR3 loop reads CASSSHRGPGYEQYF. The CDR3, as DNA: TGTGCCAGCAGCTCTCACCGGGGACCGGGTTACGAGCAGTACTTC.